This passage covers 22 T cell receptor beta chains from one sample sequenced in a study of blood T cells in healthy people across ages. For the second PCR, which ran for 7 to 11 cycles, a sample-barcoded 5' primer and a J-beta primer mix were used. A single record per CDR3 protein comes from TCRdb applying MiXCR to the 5' RACE reads. In the table there are some 920,000 distinct CDR3 sequences, just over 50% of which are singletons. Material: blood. Receptors originate from a woman aged 60-75 years in good health.

This clonotype was counted at least ten times. The V call is TRBV29-1, the J call TRBJ2-7, with TRBD1 matching 8 bases. The germline V gene encodes CDR1 SQVTM and CDR2 ANQGSEA. The CDR3 covers 12 residues. J lost 4 bases, V lost 5 bases, and 4 bases had no gene match. DNA for the CDR3: TGCAGCGTTCGACAGGGGCGGTACGAGCAGTACTTC. It is translated as CSVRQGRYEQYF.

The chain employs TRBV25-1 and TRBJ2-1; D remains ambiguous. Germline CDR1 is MGHDK and CDR2 is SYGVNS. The CDR3 runs 13 residues. V lost 5 bases and J lost 8, with 13 bases in between. CDR3 region: CASSLRRSHEQFF. The CDR3 DNA is TGTGCCAGCAGTCTCCGCAGGTCCCATGAGCAGTTCTTC.

The chain links TRBV12-3 or TRBV12-4 to TRBJ2-7, with 8 bases identical to TRBD1. There are 16 residues in the CDR3. The V and J ends lost 3 bases and 1 base, in that order; junction bases with no gene match: 8. CDR3 sequence: CASSFGDRRPSYEQYF. Written as DNA, the CDR3 is TGTGCCAGCAGTTTCGGGGACAGGAGGCCTTCCTACGAGCAGTACTTC.

J is TRBJ2-1 and V is TRBV29-1; D possibly matches TRBD1 or TRBD2 (6 bases each). V shed 4 bases and J shed 0 bases, with 19 bases lying between them. Per germline, CDR1 SQVTM and CDR2 ANQGSEA. The CDR3 is made up of 17 amino acids. The chain's CDR3 is CSVASPGRGHSYNEQFF. CDR3 DNA: TGCAGCGTTGCGTCGCCAGGGCGGGGACACTCCTACAATGAGCAGTTCTTC.

The chain joins TRBV5-1 to TRBJ2-3, with 11 bases identical to TRBD2. CDR3 length equals 16 residues. The germline CDR1 and CDR2 sequences are SGHRS and YFSETQ. The V gene end was trimmed by 3 bases and the J gene end by 2 bases; junction bases not matched to a gene: 5. DNA of the CDR3: TGCGCCAGCAGCTCGGGACTAGCGGTCTACACAGATACGCAGTATTTT. Protein: CASSSGLAVYTDTQYF.

This chain's CDR3 is CASSLAGHAIQETQYF. The DNA of the CDR3 is TGTGCCAGCAGCTTAGCGGGGCACGCGATTCAAGAGACCCAGTACTTC. V is TRBV11-2 and J is TRBJ2-5; the D gene could be TRBD1 or TRBD2 (5 bases each). This CDR3 contains 16 residues. CDR1 SGHAT and CDR2 FQNNGV come from the germline V gene. With 1 base removed from V and 2 bases from J, the gap between germline ends came to 14 bases. Variable domain in full (rest from reference TRBV11-2 and TRBJ2-5): EAGVAQSPRYKIIEKRQSVAFWCNPISGHATLYWYQQILGQGPKLLIQFQNNGVVDDSQLPKDRFSAERLKGVDSTLKIQPAKLEDSAVYLCASSLAGHAIQETQYFGPGTRLLVL.

The chain couples TRBV20-1 to TRBJ2-2; the D is unclear. Germline V gives CDR1 DFQATT, CDR2 SNEGSKA (reference sequence). V lost 2 bases and J 3 bases, leaving 4 bases between the germline ends. The CDR3 sequence is 12 residues long. CDR3 DNA sequence: TGCAGTGCTAGATCTCACACCGGGGAGCTGTTTTTT. As protein: CSARSHTGELFF.

V gene TRBV12-3 or TRBV12-4 combines with J gene TRBJ2-5, with 7 bases fitting TRBD2. CDR3 length equals 12 residues. V gave up 6 bases and J gave up 7 bases; unmatched junction bases: 5. CDR3 nucleotide sequence: TGTGCCAGCAGAGCGGGGCCCGGGACCCAGTACTTC. Translating it yields CASRAGPGTQYF.

This clonotype was observed a handful of times. The chain combines TRBV7-2 with TRBJ2-5; 12 bases are a match to TRBD2. The CDR3 sequence is 14 residues long. Germline trimming cut 6 bases from V and 5 bases from J; bases unmatched to any gene: 4. Germline V CDR1 and CDR2: SGHTA, FQGNSA. The CDR3 is CASRRLAGAETQYF. The DNA of the CDR3 is TGTGCCAGCAGGCGACTAGCGGGAGCCGAGACCCAGTACTTC.

The chain has TRBV7-6 and TRBJ2-1; 7 nucleotides match TRBD2. Unmatched junction bases numbered 9, after V lost 5 bases and J lost 5 bases. From germline, CDR1 is SGHVS and CDR2 FNYEAQ. The CDR3 runs 15 residues. DNA of the CDR3: TGTGCCAGCAGCCCGAGGGCGGGAGTCAACAATGAGCAGTTCTTC. As protein: CASSPRAGVNNEQFF.

CDR3 region: CASSPRALSYNEQFF. The CDR3 nucleotides are TGTGCCAGTAGTCCTCGGGCCCTCTCCTACAATGAGCAGTTCTTC. The rearrangement uses TRBV19 and TRBJ2-1; D is ambiguous. There are 15 residues in the CDR3. Trimming stripped 5 bases from V and 0 bases from J, with 11 bases between. The germline CDR1 and CDR2 sequences are LNHDA and SQIVND (reference sequence).

J is TRBJ2-3 and V is TRBV28, with unresolved D. The CDR3 totals 12 residues. V lost 9 bases to trimming and J lost 0 bases, with 7 bases between them. Germline loops: CDR1 MDHEN, CDR2 SYDVKM. The CDR3 is CASTASTDTQYF. CDR3 nucleotides: TGTGCCAGTACGGCAAGCACAGATACGCAGTATTTT.

V and J are TRBV10-3 and TRBJ1-5; D remains unclear. Germline values: CDR1 ENHRY, CDR2 SYGVKD. Trimming pared 10 bases from V and 4 bases from J, leaving 14 bases between. This CDR3 contains 13 residues. The chain's CDR3 is CATAVGVNQPQHF. CDR3 nucleotides: TGTGCCACGGCCGTGGGCGTGAATCAGCCCCAGCATTTT.

The chain recombines TRBV5-1 with TRBJ2-5; TRBD2 agrees at 7 bases. The CDR3 runs 16 residues. Trimming took 7 bases from V and 2 from J; bases not matched to a gene: 14. The germline V gene has CDR1 SGHRS and CDR2 YFSETQ. The CDR3 region is CASSTGGTTLQETQYF. The CDR3 region has the DNA TGCGCCAGCTCCACGGGAGGCACGACGTTACAAGAGACCCAGTACTTC.

The chain couples TRBV7-9 to TRBJ2-1; the D gene is possibly TRBD2 (5 bases). Trimming pared 5 bases from V and 5 bases from J, leaving 10 bases between. Germline V CDR1 and CDR2: SEHNR, FQNEAQ (reference sequence). The CDR3 runs 13 residues. CDR3 region: CASSARGHNEQFF. The DNA of the CDR3 is TGTGCCAGCAGCGCCCGAGGGCACAATGAGCAGTTCTTC.

The chain combines TRBV20-1 with TRBJ2-1; TRBD1 or TRBD2 may be the D gene (6 bases each). Judging by the DNA end, TRBJ2-7 fits better; the J call may be wrong. CDR3 length: 16 residues. CDR1 DFQATT and CDR2 SNEGSKA come from the germline V gene (reference sequence). The CDR3 is CSAQKGGRKLYNEQYF. CDR3 in DNA: TGCAGTGCACAAAAAGGGGGGCGGAAACTTTACAATGAGCAGTACTTC.

The chain carries TRBV24-1 and TRBJ1-2, with D unresolved. CDR1 is KGHDR, CDR2 SFDVKD, per germline. The CDR3 length is 12 residues. Trimming removed 7 bases at V and 4 bases at J, with 9 bases between. The CDR3 region has the DNA TGTGCCACCAGCTCAGGAGGCTATGGCTACACCTTC. Its translation is CATSSGGYGYTF.

The chain carries TRBV5-6 and TRBJ1-5; a possible D gene is TRBD1 (6 bases). The CDR3 loop spans 12 amino acids. Trimming removed 9 bases from V and 4 bases from J, with 11 bases in between. Germline V gene sequence: CDR1 SGHDT, CDR2 YYEEEE. As DNA, the CDR3 is TGTGCCACCAACAGGGCTAATCAGCCCCAGCATTTT. Translating gives CATNRANQPQHF.

Turning to this clonotype: One end of the junction is discordant with germline, which a read error may explain. The chain is built from TRBV3-1 and TRBJ2-5; 9 bases are shared with TRBD2. Germline lookup yields CDR1 LGHDT and CDR2 YNNKEL (reference sequence). The CDR3 has 16 residues. DNA of the CDR3: TGTGCCAGCAGCCAAGAGACTAGCGGACCCCAACAGACCCAGTACTTC. Translated: CASSQETSGPQQTQYF.

This clonotype turned up a few times. The chain's CDR3 is CASSSEIRTGHYGYTF. The CDR3 DNA sequence: TGCGCCAGCAGCTCGGAGATAAGGACAGGGCACTATGGCTACACCTTC. The chain carries TRBV5-1 and TRBJ1-2; TRBD1 aligns across 8 bases. The ends lost 3 bases at V and 3 bases at J; junction bases unmatched: 10. Germline CDR1 reads SGHRS; CDR2 reads YFSETQ. The CDR3 has 16 residues.

The chain carries TRBV4-1 and TRBJ2-5; D is perhaps TRBD2 (5 bases). Germline loops: CDR1 MGHRA, CDR2 YSYEKL. V lost 1 base and J lost 4, with 10 bases in between. CDR3 size: 14 residues. In DNA, the CDR3 is TGCGCCAGCAGCCAAGCGGGATCTATAGAGACCCAGTACTTC. Protein sequence: CASSQAGSIETQYF.

In this sample, this clonotype turned up a few times. V gene TRBV29-1 combines with J gene TRBJ2-7, with 9 positions matching TRBD1. The V and J ends lost 4 bases and 3 bases, in that order; junction bases with no gene match: 4. This CDR3 has 13 residues. Germline assignment: CDR1 SQVTM and CDR2 ANQGSEA. CDR3 DNA sequence: TGCAGCGTTGGAGGGACAGGGAACTACGAGCAGTACTTC. This codes for CSVGGTGNYEQYF.